This is a list of T cell receptor beta chains from one sample in a study of blood T cell repertoires in COVID-19. Some clones are missing from TCRdb's copy, which holds only in-frame ones; the method was immunoSEQ multiplex PCR. The repertoire holds 200,000 to 300,000 clones, with roughly four fifths as singletons. Sequencing was performed on peripheral blood. These receptors were taken from a woman in her 70s with acute or convalescent COVID-19. Each CDR3 is given with its conserved first and last residue. The D gene is left open where the match is weak. Clone size is stated in some rows and not others, as once, few, many or a class when expanded.

length | J | D | V | size | CDR3 | DNA
13 | TRBJ2-1 | NA | TRBV7-2 | NA | CASSLVLSDEQFF | TGTGCCAGCAGCTTAGTCCTATCGGATGAGCAGTTCTTC
16 | TRBJ1-5 | TRBD1 | TRBV5-1 | NA | CASSWGAGGADQPQHF | TGCGCCAGCAGCTGGGGAGCAGGGGGCGCGGATCAGCCCCAGCATTTT
12 | TRBJ2-7 | TRBD2 | TRBV2 | once | CATLDLGGEQYF | TGTGCCACTTTAGACTTGGGGGGGGAGCAGTACTTC
13 | TRBJ1-2 | TRBD1 | TRBV5-1 | NA | CASSPDRARRYTF | TGCGCCAGCAGCCCTGACAGGGCAAGACGCTACACCTTC
17 | TRBJ1-2 | NA | TRBV18 | NA | CASSPLQQGSANYGYTF | TGTGCCAGCTCACCACTCCAGCAGGGTTCAGCTAACTATGGCTACACCTTC
16 | TRBJ2-3 | TRBD1 | TRBV6-2/TRBV6-3 | once | CASSPGTGRFTDTQYF | TGTGCCAGCAGCCCCGGGACAGGGCGTTTCACAGATACGCAGTATTTT
17 | TRBJ2-2 | NA | TRBV27 | few | CASSLWRRGSNTGELFF | TGTGCCAGCAGTTTATGGCGACGGGGGTCGAACACCGGGGAGCTGTTTTTT
13 | TRBJ1-2 | TRBD1 | TRBV6-2/TRBV6-3 | NA | CASSIQGKGGYTF | TGTGCCAGCAGCATACAGGGGAAGGGGGGCTACACCTTC
14 | TRBJ1-2 | TRBD1 | TRBV19 | NA | CASSIYRGALGYTF | TGTGCCAGTAGTATTTACAGGGGCGCACTTGGCTACACCTTC
14 | TRBJ1-5 | NA | TRBV3-1/TRBV3-2 | NA | CASAQAGNNQPQHF | TGTGCCAGCGCCCAGGCAGGCAACAATCAGCCCCAGCATTTT
13 | TRBJ2-3 | NA | TRBV6-4 | NA | CASSESGANGKYF | TGTGCCAGCAGTGAATCAGGGGCAAATGGGAAGTATTTT
14 | TRBJ1-1 | TRBD1 | TRBV10-3 | NA | CAIRSTGVNTEAFF | TGTGCCATCAGATCTACAGGGGTGAACACTGAAGCTTTCTTT
14 | TRBJ2-7 | NA | TRBV7-9 | NA | CASSLEGRGRKQYF | TGTGCCAGCAGCTTAGAGGGCAGGGGGAGGAAGCAGTACTTC
14 | TRBJ1-4 | NA | TRBV4-2 | NA | CASSQGAGNEKLFF | TGTGCCAGCAGCCAAGGGGCAGGTAATGAAAAACTGTTTTTT
15 | TRBJ2-7 | NA | TRBV7-2 | NA | CASSLDREISYEQYF | TGTGCCAGCAGCTTAGACAGAGAAATCTCCTACGAGCAGTACTTC
12 | TRBJ1-2 | NA | TRBV7-8 | few | CASSLNDSGYTF | TGTGCCAGCAGCCTCAACGACAGTGGCTACACCTTC
15 | TRBJ2-1 | TRBD2 | TRBV5-1 | NA | CASRGLAGVYNEQFF | TGCGCCAGCAGGGGACTAGCGGGAGTTTACAATGAGCAGTTCTTC
15 | TRBJ2-2 | NA | TRBV2 | NA | CASKNTRTNTGELFF | TGTGCCAGCAAGAATACTAGGACGAACACCGGGGAGCTGTTTTTT
15 | TRBJ2-7 | TRBD2 | TRBV19 | NA | CASSIANSGEYEQYF | TGTGCCAGTAGTATAGCGAATAGCGGGGAATACGAGCAGTACTTC
16 | TRBJ2-3 | NA | TRBV19 | NA | CASSIVGGGITDTQYF | TGTGCCAGTAGTATAGTAGGTGGCGGGATAACAGATACGCAGTATTTT
13 | TRBJ1-3 | NA | TRBV6-5 | NA | CASSRLQGNTIYF | TGTGCCAGCAGCCGACTACAGGGAAACACCATATATTTT
13 | TRBJ1-2 | NA | TRBV3-1/TRBV3-2 | NA | CASSQVQNYGYTF | TGTGCCAGCAGCCAAGTCCAGAACTATGGCTACACCTTC
16 | TRBJ1-5 | NA | TRBV6-5 | NA | CASSYGGIGSNQPQHF | TGTGCCAGCAGTTACGGGGGGATAGGTAGCAATCAGCCCCAGCATTTT
15 | TRBJ1-1 | TRBD1 | TRBV5-1 | NA | CASSLADDRGTEAFF | TGCGCCAGCAGCTTGGCCGATGACAGGGGAACTGAAGCTTTCTTT
14 | TRBJ2-5 | TRBD2 | TRBV10-1 | NA | CASTKRGIQETQYF | TGCGCCAGCACTAAGCGGGGGATCCAAGAGACCCAGTACTTC
12 | TRBJ2-3 | NA | TRBV5-1 | NA | CASSFLTDTQYF | TGCGCCAGCAGCTTCCTCACAGATACGCAGTATTTT
14 | TRBJ2-4 | NA | TRBV9 | once | CASSSGPSGNIQYF | TGTGCCAGCAGCTCCGGTCCATCAGGAAACATTCAGTACTTC
15 | TRBJ1-4 | NA | TRBV5-1 | NA | CASSLGLADNEKLFF | TGCGCCAGCAGCTTGGGGCTAGCTGATAATGAAAAACTGTTTTTT
17 | TRBJ2-4 | TRBD1 | TRBV11-3 | NA | CASSLGRGQGPKNIQYF | TGTGCCAGCAGCTTAGGAAGGGGACAGGGTCCCAAAAACATTCAGTACTTC
14 | TRBJ1-1 | TRBD1 | TRBV5-4 | NA | CASSLTGGATEAFF | TGTGCCAGCAGCTTGACAGGGGGCGCAACTGAAGCTTTCTTT
11 | TRBJ1-2 | NA | TRBV12-3/TRBV12-4 | NA | CASSHRAGYTF | TGTGCCAGCAGCCACAGGGCCGGCTACACCTTC
13 | TRBJ1-2 | NA | TRBV7-2 | NA | CASSLGEGDGYTF | TGTGCCAGCAGCTTAGGAGAGGGAGATGGCTACACCTTC
15 | TRBJ1-5 | NA | TRBV19 | many | CASKEGLRSGQPQHF | TGTGCCAGTAAGGAGGGACTCAGAAGCGGTCAGCCCCAGCATTTT
18 | TRBJ2-1 | TRBD2 | TRBV7-8 | NA | CASSLFSVTSGGYNEQFF | TGTGCCAGCAGCTTGTTTAGTGTGACTAGCGGGGGCTACAATGAGCAGTTCTTC
12 | TRBJ2-3 | NA | TRBV19 | NA | CASHGRVDTQYF | TGTGCCAGCCACGGCAGGGTGGATACGCAGTATTTT
14 | TRBJ2-1 | TRBD1 | TRBV11-1 | NA | CASSFQQGYNEQFF | TGTGCCAGCAGCTTTCAACAGGGGTACAATGAGCAGTTCTTC
14 | TRBJ1-2 | TRBD1 | TRBV6-5 | NA | CASSWGQGNYGYTF | TGTGCCAGCAGTTGGGGACAGGGGAACTATGGCTACACCTTC
15 | TRBJ1-5 | TRBD1 | TRBV3-1/TRBV3-2 | few | CASSPPTGGDQPQHF | TGTGCCAGCAGCCCCCCGACAGGGGGCGATCAGCCCCAGCATTTT
15 | TRBJ1-1 | NA | TRBV7-9 | once | CASSEATGWDTEAFF | TGTGCCAGCAGCGAGGCGACAGGATGGGACACTGAAGCTTTCTTT
17 | TRBJ2-3 | NA | TRBV25-1 | NA | CASSESPRGLRADTQYF | TGTGCCAGCAGTGAATCCCCGCGGGGGCTACGGGCAGATACGCAGTATTTT
14 | TRBJ1-3 | NA | TRBV7-9 | many | CASSSPGEGNTIYF | TGTGCCAGCAGCTCCCCGGGAGAAGGAAACACCATATATTTT
17 | TRBJ2-3 | TRBD2 | TRBV5-4 | once | CASSLSQRGAYTDTQYF | TGTGCCAGCAGCTTGTCCCAGCGGGGGGCATACACAGATACGCAGTATTTT
13 | TRBJ1-1 | NA | TRBV18 | NA | CASSPIQGSEAFF | TGTGCCAGCTCACCGATTCAGGGAAGTGAAGCTTTCTTT
15 | TRBJ1-2 | TRBD1 | TRBV24-1 | NA | CATSGEDRGFYGYTF | TGTGCCACCAGTGGGGAGGACAGGGGGTTTTATGGCTACACCTTC
15 | TRBJ1-2 | NA | TRBV3-1/TRBV3-2 | NA | CASSQYQRLNYGYTF | TGTGCCAGCAGCCAATATCAGCGGCTTAACTATGGCTACACCTTC